Below, 2 T cell receptor beta chains from the same sample are listed, as sequenced in a study of intratumoral heterogeneity in liver cancer. Each tumour sample represents a distinct, spatially separated region of the hepatocellular carcinoma nodule. Clones were sequenced by immunoSEQ multiplex PCR, and TCRdb holds only the in-frame ones, with some missing. The sample lists thousands of clones, under 60% occurring once. The sample here was tumor tissue, taken before any cancer treatment. Every receptor here comes from a man between 65 and 85 years old with hepatocellular carcinoma.

The V call is TRBV4-1, the J call TRBJ2-7; D remains ambiguous. The V end lost 2 bases, the J end lost 4 bases, and 6 bases lay between the germline ends. Germline V CDR1 and CDR2: MGHRA, YSYEKL. The CDR3 consists of 12 residues. CDR3 coding DNA: TGCGCCAGCAGCCAATGGGGATACGAGCAGTACTTC. This sequence encodes CASSQWGYEQYF.

This chain uses TRBV10-2 with TRBJ2-7; 7 bases agree with TRBD1. Germline CDR1 is WSHSY and CDR2 is SAAADI. This CDR3 is 11 amino acids long. V was pared by 9 bases and J by 6 bases, with 5 bases of the junction left unmatched. The CDR3, as DNA: TGCGCCAGTACAGGGGCTGGCGAGCAGTACGTC. As protein: CASTGAGEQYV.